This entry lists 23 T cell receptor beta chains sequenced from one sample in a study of CD4 and CD8 cells across lung adenocarcinoma regions listed by TCRdb under 2018. Library creation used PCR. Sequenced using a HiSeq X Ten. TCRdb's own reprocessing of the public reads used fastp at Q25 and MiXCR and kept productive beta chains. Each record represents a unique CDR3 protein, reported with the most common genes and DNA among its rows. Across this sample there are approximately 12,000 distinct CDR3 sequences, with roughly 48% seen only once. Jointly, the top ten make up 20% to 30% of the sample. Material for sequencing was CD8+ T cells from the margin of a lung tumor. The cell subset or site label, as the study defines it: tumor margin region. These receptor sequences come from a female donor with lung adenocarcinoma. The CD4 and CD8 labels of this study may be unreliable.

The chain links TRBV6-5 to TRBJ2-1; TRBD2 is a possible D gene (6 bases). V lost 0 bases and J lost 13, with 25 bases in between. CDR3 length: 17 residues. CDR1 is MNHEY, CDR2 SVGAGI, per germline. CDR3 loop: CASSYSRGGAGQETQFF. As DNA, the CDR3 is TGTGCCAGCAGTTACTCGAGAGGCGGGGCGGGGCAAGAGACCCAGTTCTTC.

This clonotype was observed many times. The rearrangement joins TRBV6-1 to TRBJ2-1; maybe TRBD2 (6 bases). V lost 6 bases to trimming and J lost 6 bases, with 18 bases between them. Germline V gene lookup returns CDR1 MNHNS and CDR2 SASEGT. This CDR3 is 15 amino acids long. CDR3 in DNA: TGTGCCAGCAGCGGCTCGGGAGTTTCGTCCAATGAGCAGTTCTTC. Its protein is CASSGSGVSSNEQFF.

Only a few counts were recorded for this clonotype. The chain carries TRBV7-3 and TRBJ2-3, with 10 bases lining up with TRBD2. CDR1 is SGHTA and CDR2 is FQGTGA in the germline V gene. CDR3 length equals 16 residues. Trimming at V came to 5 bases and at J to 2 bases, leaving 7 bases not matched to a gene. The CDR3 region is CASSPSSGGLTDTQYF. CDR3 nucleotide sequence: TGTGCCAGCAGCCCGAGTAGCGGGGGGCTCACAGATACGCAGTATTTT.

Of note for this clonotype: At one end the junction does not follow the germline gene, possibly because of a read error. This chain connects TRBV6-1 to TRBJ2-3; 8 nucleotides match TRBD2. Germline V gene sequence: CDR1 MNHNS, CDR2 SASEGT. This CDR3 has 16 residues. This CDR3 reads CASSRSGGRTTDTQYF. CDR3 sequence (DNA): TGTGCCAGCAGTCGGAGCGGGGGCCGAACCACAGATACGCAGTATTTC.

The table lists this clonotype with a few counts. This chain connects TRBV11-2 to TRBJ2-3; D remains ambiguous. Germline CDR1 reads SGHAT; CDR2 reads FQNNGV. The CDR3 is made up of 15 amino acids. Trimming pared 4 bases from V and 2 bases from J, leaving 13 bases between. CDR3 amino acids: CASSSQLRDTDTQYF. The DNA of the CDR3 is TGTGCCAGCAGCTCTCAACTAAGGGACACAGATACGCAGTATTTT.

The chain combines TRBV10-3 with TRBJ2-5; D is possibly TRBD2 (7 bases). Trimming shortened V by 11 bases and J by 8 bases, and 27 bases separated the two germline ends. The CDR3 runs 15 residues. Per germline, CDR1 ENHRY and CDR2 SYGVKD. DNA of the CDR3: TGTGCCGGGGAGGTTGGGGGGGCAGGTAGGGACACCCAGTACTTC. Amino acid sequence: CAGEVGGAGRDTQYF.

The chain links TRBV6-5 to TRBJ2-1; D possibly corresponds to TRBD1 (5 bases). Trimming removed 4 bases at V and 5 bases at J, with 15 bases between. The CDR3 spans 15 residues. From germline, CDR1 is MNHEY and CDR2 SVGAGI. The CDR3 loop is CASSFSRDGDNEQFF. DNA of the CDR3: TGTGCCAGCAGTTTCTCCAGGGATGGTGACAATGAGCAGTTCTTC.

In this sample, this clonotype turned up a few times. The chain joins TRBV7-6 to TRBJ2-5, with D unclear. V gave up 1 base and J gave up 11 bases, with 14 bases separating them. The CDR3 has 13 residues. Germline V CDR1 and CDR2: SGHVS, FNYEAQ. The CDR3 loop reads CASSLGVEEKQYF. In nucleotides, the CDR3 is TGTGCCAGCAGCTTAGGGGTGGAAGAGAAGCAGTACTTC.

This clonotype was counted at least ten times. CDR3 amino acids: CASSGNEVEAFF. DNA for the CDR3: TGCGCCAGCAGTGGGAATGAAGTTGAAGCTTTCTTT. The rearrangement joins TRBV10-1 to TRBJ1-1; no clear D gene. Trimming removed 4 bases at V and 7 bases at J, with 10 bases between. The CDR3 length is 12 residues. Germline CDR1 reads WNHNN; CDR2 reads SYGVQD (reference sequence).

The gene calls are TRBV20-1 and TRBJ2-1; no firm D call. V was pared by 6 bases and J by 6 bases, with 15 bases between. This CDR3 has 13 amino acids. Germline V gene sequence: CDR1 DFQATT, CDR2 SNEGSKA (reference sequence). Here the CDR3 reads CSALDLGPNEQFF. The CDR3 DNA is TGCAGTGCCCTGGACCTAGGTCCCAATGAGCAGTTCTTC.

This chain joins TRBV19 and TRBJ1-5; TRBD1 agrees at 7 bases. This CDR3 has 17 residues. Germline values: CDR1 LNHDA, CDR2 SQIVND (reference sequence). Trimming cost V 4 bases and J 2 bases; bases outside gene matches: 11. The CDR3 spells CASSTDRTSGGNQPQHF. CDR3 in DNA: TGTGCCAGTAGTACGGACAGGACCAGTGGTGGCAATCAGCCCCAGCATTTT.

The CDR3 reads CASSEGTGADEQFF. CDR3 in DNA: TGTGCCAGCAGTGAGGGGACAGGGGCGGATGAGCAGTTCTTC. The J gene is TRBJ2-1, the V gene TRBV6-1; 10 bases line up with TRBD1. The germline gives CDR1 MNHNS, CDR2 SASEGT. The CDR3 contains 14 residues. V was clipped by 3 bases and J by 8 bases; unmatched bases: 4.

The chain joins TRBV7-2 to TRBJ2-7; D is perhaps TRBD1 (5 bases). Germline CDR1 is SGHTA and CDR2 is FQGNSA. Trimming left V 4 bases short and J 6 bases short, with 16 bases between. This CDR3 has 14 residues. The chain's CDR3 is CASSSTAFGAEQYF. CDR3 in DNA: TGTGCCAGCAGCTCGACAGCCTTTGGGGCCGAGCAGTACTTC.

The chain recombines TRBV6-1 with TRBJ2-4, with 8 positions matching TRBD2. CDR1 and CDR2 (germline): MNHNS, SASEGT. The junction had 7 bases not matched to a gene; V was cut back by 5 bases and J by 13 bases. The CDR3 covers 12 residues. The CDR3 region has the DNA TGTGCCAGCAGTCAGACTAGCGCGGAGCAGTACTTC. This sequence encodes CASSQTSAEQYF.

By share of the sample, this clonotype is medium-sized. CDR3 sequence: CASTTGGTNEKLFF. CDR3 nucleotide sequence: TGTGCCAGCACAACAGGGGGCACTAATGAAAAACTGTTTTTT. This chain connects TRBV6-1 to TRBJ1-4, with TRBD1 matching 9 bases. Germline V gene data show CDR1 as MNHNS and CDR2 as SASEGT. Trimming at V came to 7 bases and at J to 2 bases, leaving 2 bases not matched to a gene. CDR3 length: 14 amino acids.

Notes on this clonotype: This may be a read error, as it is one base from a much larger clone. The chain combines TRBV6-1 with TRBJ2-1; 7 positions match TRBD1. CDR3 size: 15 residues. V lost 2 bases, J lost 10 bases, and 11 bases stayed unmatched. Looked up from germline, CDR1 is MNHNS and CDR2 is SASEGT. Here the CDR3 reads CASSESPGQSYEQFF. The DNA of the CDR3 is TGTGCCAGCAGTGAAAGTCCGGGACAGTCCTACGAGCAGTTCTTC.

V usage is TRBV7-2 and J usage is TRBJ2-1; TRBD1 matches 7 bases. Germline V lookup: CDR1 SGHTA, CDR2 FQGNSA. J lost 9 bases, V lost 6 bases, and 11 bases had no gene match. This CDR3 is built from 14 residues. The CDR3 DNA reads TGTGCCAGCAGACCGCAACTAGGACAGGTTGAGCAGTTCTTC. This encodes CASRPQLGQVEQFF.

This chain connects TRBV10-1 to TRBJ2-3; D might be TRBD2 (5 bases). Between the trimmed V and J ends, which lost 11 bases and 9 bases, there was a span of 24 bases. Germline-derived CDR1 and CDR2 are WNHNN and SYGVQD (reference sequence). This CDR3 comprises 14 residues. The CDR3 spells CAGSESPLGETQYF. Written as DNA, the CDR3 is TGCGCCGGGAGTGAGTCGCCTCTGGGAGAGACGCAGTATTTT.

The chain joins TRBV27 to TRBJ2-1; a possible D gene is TRBD2 (6 bases). The V end was cut by 4 bases, the J end by 0 bases, with 16 bases between. The CDR3 has 17 residues. Looked up from germline, CDR1 is MNHEY and CDR2 is SMNVEV (reference sequence). The CDR3: CASSWGAGPTSYNEQFF. The CDR3 DNA follows: TGTGCCAGCAGTTGGGGAGCGGGTCCCACCTCCTACAATGAGCAGTTCTTC.

This clonotype was detected only once. The rearrangement joins TRBV6-1 to TRBJ1-2; 7 bases are a match to TRBD1. The CDR3 consists of 14 residues. After removal of 1 base from V and 5 bases from J, the junction contained 4 bases not matched to a gene. Germline CDR1 reads MNHNS; CDR2 reads SASEGT. CDR3 amino acids: CASSEGTGLYGYTF. Here the CDR3 DNA reads TGTGCCAGCAGTGAAGGGACAGGTCTATATGGCTACACCTTC.

Details on this clonotype: The germline gene is not matched at one end of the junction; a read error may be the cause. The CDR3 loop is CASMRAVSTGTLYF. CDR3 nucleotides: TGTGCCAGCATGCGGGCGGTGAGCACCGGGACGCTGTATTTT. The J gene is TRBJ2-2, the V gene TRBV6-1; D is tentatively TRBD1 or TRBD2 (5 bases each). Germline CDR1 and CDR2: MNHNS and SASEGT. The CDR3 is 14 amino acids.

The chain has TRBV6-5 and TRBJ2-3; D may be TRBD1 or TRBD2 (6 bases each). Per germline, CDR1 MNHEY and CDR2 SVGAGI. The CDR3 is 15 residues long. V lost 8 bases, J lost 11 bases, and 26 bases lay in between. The CDR3 sequence is CASGFSGASTNKQYF. The CDR3, as DNA: TGTGCCAGCGGATTCTCGGGGGCTAGCACAAATAAGCAGTATTTT.

About this clonotype: At one boundary the junction diverges from the germline segment, which might be a read error. V gene TRBV12-3 or TRBV12-4 combines with J gene TRBJ2-1; D is uncertain. This CDR3 region has 13 residues. The CDR3 DNA is TGTGCCAACAGTTTAGCCCAGACCAACGAGCAGTTCTTC. Protein: CANSLAQTNEQFF.